The 26 T cell receptor beta chains listed next were all sequenced from one sample in a study of blood T cell repertoires in COVID-19. Assay used: immunoSEQ multiplex PCR; TCRdb lists only in-frame clones, some missing. The sample gives 220,000 or so clones, about 80% of which show up once; 2.3% is in the top ten. The sample was peripheral blood. The receptor source for this set is an older woman with acute or convalescent COVID-19.

The chain joins TRBV7-9 to TRBJ1-2; D ambiguous. Per germline, CDR1 SEHNR and CDR2 FQNEAQ (reference sequence). The V end was cut by 4 bases, the J end by 7 bases, with 22 bases between. The length of the CDR3 is 16 residues. The CDR3 here is CASSSPALGPISGYTF. CDR3 DNA: TGTGCCAGCAGCTCCCCCGCGCTAGGTCCCATTTCTGGCTACACCTTC.

V and J are TRBV29-1 and TRBJ2-1; a weak D match, TRBD1 (5 bases). Trimming removed 5 bases from V and 5 bases from J, with 13 bases in between. This CDR3 has 13 residues. In germline, CDR1 is SQVTM, CDR2 ANQGSEA. The CDR3 nucleotides are TGCAGCGTTTATCAGCCAGGGAACAATGAGCAGTTCTTC. Translating it yields CSVYQPGNNEQFF.

J is TRBJ2-3 and V is TRBV13, with 8 positions matching TRBD1. Germline lookup yields CDR1 PRHDT and CDR2 FYEKMQ (reference sequence). J was trimmed by 3 bases and V by 7 bases; bases with no gene match: 12. The CDR3 length is 16 residues. The CDR3 reads CASTRRGRGQTDTQYF. CDR3 nucleotides: TGTGCCAGCACCAGACGGGGCAGGGGGCAAACAGATACGCAGTATTTT.

CDR3 protein: CASSALSGGMAGELFF. In nucleotides, the CDR3 is TGTGCCAGCAGCGCACTAAGCGGGGGGATGGCCGGGGAGCTGTTTTTT. The V call is TRBV7-8, the J call TRBJ2-2; 9 positions match TRBD2. The CDR3 runs to 16 residues. Germline CDR1 SGHVS, CDR2 FQNEAQ. The junction had 10 bases not matched to a gene; V was cut back by 5 bases and J by 6 bases.

The chain has TRBV28 and TRBJ1-2; 10 nucleotides agree with TRBD1. The ends lost 6 bases at V and 4 bases at J; junction bases unmatched: 11. CDR1 and CDR2 (germline): MDHEN, SYDVKM. This CDR3 region has 16 residues. In DNA form, the CDR3 reads TGTGCCAGCAGGTTGACAGGGGGCGCCTCGCGCTATGGCTACACCTTC. Its protein is CASRLTGGASRYGYTF.

This CDR3 is CAISESKGDSGYTF. Written as DNA, the CDR3 is TGTGCCATCAGTGAGTCGAAAGGTGACAGTGGCTACACCTTC. The chain is built from TRBV10-3 and TRBJ1-2, with D perhaps TRBD1 (5 bases). Germline V gene lookup returns CDR1 ENHRY and CDR2 SYGVKD. CDR3 length: 14 residues. V was trimmed by 0 bases and J by 7 bases, leaving 12 bases between them.

Turning to this clone: Other DNA sequences in this specimen translate into the identical CDR3. This chain uses TRBV6-5 with TRBJ1-5; D unclear. Germline CDR1 MNHEY, CDR2 SVGAGI. The CDR3 totals 15 residues. With 0 bases removed from V and 0 bases from J, the gap between germline ends came to 6 bases. The CDR3 region has the DNA TGTGCCAGCAGTTACTCGGGCTCTAGCAATCAGCCCCAGCATTTT. Translation: CASSYSGSSNQPQHF.

Here the CDR3 DNA reads TGTGCCAGCAGCTTGAGACTACAGTACCAAGAGACCCAGTACTTC. This codes for CASSLRLQYQETQYF. The chain joins TRBV7-9 to TRBJ2-5; a weak D match, TRBD2 (5 bases). The V and J ends lost 3 bases and 0 bases respectively, with 11 bases between them. Germline V gene data show CDR1 as SEHNR and CDR2 as FQNEAQ (reference sequence). CDR3 length equals 15 residues.

The gene calls are TRBV2 and TRBJ1-5; TRBD1 aligns across 7 bases. This CDR3 is built from 15 residues. Germline CDR1 is SNHLY and CDR2 is FYNNEI. V shed 6 bases, J shed 3 bases, and the junction held 8 bases outside the gene matches. CDR3 region: CASSADRASNQPQHF. The CDR3 DNA follows: TGTGCCAGCAGCGCTGACAGGGCGTCCAATCAGCCCCAGCATTTT.

This clone was seen a single time. Germline and junction disagree at one end, which may indicate a read error. This same CDR3 is encoded by further DNA sequences in the sample. This chain links TRBV4-2 with TRBJ2-2; tentatively, D is TRBD1 (5 bases). This CDR3 contains 14 residues. Germline V lookup: CDR1 LGHNA, CDR2 YNFKEQ. The CDR3 nucleotides are TGTGCCAGCAGTCAAGAAGGGGACACCGGGGAGCTGTTTTTT. Translated: CASSQEGDTGELFF.

This chain joins TRBV7-9 and TRBJ2-5; D unresolved. V was clipped by 5 bases and J by 1 base, with 14 bases between them. Germline lookup yields CDR1 SEHNR and CDR2 FQNEAQ (reference sequence). This CDR3 comprises 15 residues. Written as DNA, the CDR3 is TGTGCCAGCAGCAGTGTACCAGGTCTCCAAGAGACCCAGTACTTC. Protein product: CASSSVPGLQETQYF.

This sequence joins TRBV6-6 and TRBJ1-1; D is unresolved. The CDR3 runs to 14 residues. CDR1 MNHNY and CDR2 SVGAGI come from the germline V gene (reference sequence). The ends were cut back, 11 bases at V and 2 bases at J, with 18 bases in the middle. As DNA, the CDR3 is TGTGCCGTCGAGACGGAGGCCTTAAACACTGAAGCTTTCTTT. It yields the protein CAVETEALNTEAFF.

The chain couples TRBV4-1 to TRBJ1-1; 10 nucleotides agree with TRBD1. Trimming took 2 bases from V and 4 from J; bases not matched to a gene: 7. Germline V CDR1 and CDR2: MGHRA, YSYEKL. The length of the CDR3 is 16 residues. The CDR3 reads CASSQSGTGASTEAFF. In DNA, the CDR3 is TGCGCCAGCAGCCAATCTGGGACAGGGGCTAGCACTGAAGCTTTCTTT.

J is TRBJ2-5 and V is TRBV4-1; D is perhaps TRBD1 (6 bases). Germline CDR1 reads MGHRA; CDR2 reads YSYEKL. This CDR3 has 16 residues. Deletions cut 4 bases from V and 2 bases from J, with 17 bases between. For the CDR3, the DNA is TGCGCCAGCAGCCGCGACGGGGCAGGGGCACAAGAGACCCAGTACTTC. This sequence encodes CASSRDGAGAQETQYF.

V and J are TRBV7-8 and TRBJ1-3; 7 bases are a match to TRBD1. V was pared by 1 base and J by 2 bases, with 2 bases of the junction left unmatched. The CDR3 is 15 amino acids. From germline, CDR1 is SGHVS and CDR2 FQNEAQ. This chain's CDR3 is CASSLEGAPGNTIYF. The CDR3 DNA reads as TGTGCCAGCAGCTTAGAGGGGGCCCCTGGAAACACCATATATTTT.

V is TRBV11-3 and J is TRBJ1-5; TRBD1 matches at 9 bases. Trimming took 3 bases from V and 2 from J; bases not matched to a gene: 8. The CDR3 is 17 amino acids. The germline gives CDR1 SGHNT, CDR2 YENEEA. The CDR3 loop reads CASSLGGTGNGNQPQHF. In DNA, the CDR3 is TGTGCCAGCAGCTTGGGCGGGACAGGGAACGGCAATCAGCCCCAGCATTTT.

The chain is built from TRBV5-1 and TRBJ1-1, with D perhaps matching TRBD1 (6 bases). Germline loops: CDR1 SGHRS, CDR2 YFSETQ. V was clipped by 5 bases and J by 0 bases, with 11 bases between them. This CDR3 contains 14 residues. The CDR3 is CASRRGGMNTEAFF. The CDR3 DNA reads TGCGCCAGCAGAAGGGGGGGCATGAACACTGAAGCTTTCTTT. Using reference TRBV5-1 and TRBJ1-1 for the parts outside the CDR3, the full variable domain is KAGVTQTPRYLIKTRGQQVTLSCSPISGHRSVSWYQQTPGQGLQFLFEYFSETQRNKGNFPGRFSGRQFSNSRSEMNVSTLELGDSALYLCASRRGGMNTEAFFGQGTRLTVV.

Written as DNA, the CDR3 is TGTGCCAGCAGGGATCGGACAGGGGGCGCTTTCTATGGCTACACCTTC. It specifies CASRDRTGGAFYGYTF. The J gene is TRBJ1-2, the V gene TRBV27; 11 bases match TRBD1. The germline V gene has CDR1 MNHEY and CDR2 SMNVEV (reference sequence). This CDR3 is 16 amino acids long. J gave up 4 bases and V 6 bases, and 10 bases lay outside the gene matches.

This chain links TRBV6-2 or TRBV6-3 with TRBJ1-2; 9 nucleotides match TRBD1. The CDR3 consists of 14 residues. The J segment lost 7 bases and the V segment lost 6 bases, leaving 9 bases of the junction unmatched. The V gene's germline CDR1 is MNHEY and CDR2 SVGEGT. The CDR3 here is CASSSQGALTGYTF. CDR3 nucleotides: TGTGCCAGCAGCTCACAGGGGGCGCTTACTGGCTACACCTTC.

The chain carries TRBV5-6 and TRBJ2-3; D call uncertain. Looked up from germline, CDR1 is SGHDT and CDR2 is YYEEEE. V was clipped by 3 bases and J by 4 bases, with 3 bases between them. The CDR3 runs 11 residues. CDR3 residues: CASSSADTQYF. In DNA form, the CDR3 reads TGTGCCAGCAGCTCGGCAGATACGCAGTATTTT.

This chain uses TRBV7-6 with TRBJ2-7; D may be TRBD2 (6 bases). V was clipped by 4 bases and J by 1 base, with 17 bases between them. CDR1 SGHVS and CDR2 FNYEAQ come from the germline V gene. The CDR3 is 16 residues long. CDR3: CASSSARGGPSYEQYF. In DNA, the CDR3 is TGTGCCAGCAGCTCCGCGCGGGGCGGACCATCCTACGAGCAGTACTTC.

The rearrangement uses TRBV28 and TRBJ1-2, with D perhaps TRBD1 (5 bases). The CDR3 covers 15 residues. The V gene lost 1 base and the J gene lost 5 bases, with 14 bases spanning the gap. CDR1 is MDHEN, CDR2 SYDVKM, per germline. Here the CDR3 DNA reads TGTGCCAGCAGTTTATCACCGACACAGGTGTATGGCTACACCTTC. Its translation is CASSLSPTQVYGYTF.

The chain employs TRBV5-4 and TRBJ1-2; 7 positions match TRBD1. The CDR3 contains 12 residues. V dropped 4 bases and J dropped 6; count of bases not matched to a gene: 3. Germline CDR1 and CDR2: SGHNT and YYREEE (reference sequence). The CDR3, as DNA: TGTGCCAGCAGCCCAACAGGGGATGGCTACACCTTC. Protein: CASSPTGDGYTF.

The sample holds a few counts of this clone. The gene calls are TRBV6-6 and TRBJ2-3; a possible D gene is TRBD2 (5 bases). Germline CDR1 reads MNHNY; CDR2 reads SVGAGI (reference sequence). This CDR3 has 16 amino acids. V was shortened by 7 bases and J by 5 bases, with 22 bases between the two germline ends. CDR3 in amino acids: CASTQERRVGKDTQYF. For the CDR3, the DNA is TGTGCCAGCACCCAGGAGCGGCGGGTAGGAAAAGATACGCAGTATTTT.

A remark on this clone: The same CDR3 can be traced to other DNA sequences in this sample. V usage is TRBV19 and J usage is TRBJ1-2; D not resolved. Germline CDR1 is LNHDA and CDR2 is SQIVND (reference sequence). The CDR3 is 13 amino acids. The V gene lost 3 bases and the J gene lost 2 bases, with 7 bases spanning the gap. The chain's CDR3 is CASSMAGNYGYTF. CDR3 nucleotide sequence: TGTGCCAGTAGTATGGCGGGAAACTATGGCTACACCTTC.

The chain is built from TRBV19 and TRBJ1-1; no firm D call. The CDR3 sequence is 14 residues long. Germline CDR1 is LNHDA and CDR2 is SQIVND (reference sequence). Between the trimmed V and J ends, which lost 9 bases and 1 base, there was a span of 15 bases. The CDR3 loop reads CASIDWRTNTEAFF. Here the CDR3 DNA reads TGTGCCAGCATCGACTGGAGAACGAACACTGAAGCTTTCTTT.